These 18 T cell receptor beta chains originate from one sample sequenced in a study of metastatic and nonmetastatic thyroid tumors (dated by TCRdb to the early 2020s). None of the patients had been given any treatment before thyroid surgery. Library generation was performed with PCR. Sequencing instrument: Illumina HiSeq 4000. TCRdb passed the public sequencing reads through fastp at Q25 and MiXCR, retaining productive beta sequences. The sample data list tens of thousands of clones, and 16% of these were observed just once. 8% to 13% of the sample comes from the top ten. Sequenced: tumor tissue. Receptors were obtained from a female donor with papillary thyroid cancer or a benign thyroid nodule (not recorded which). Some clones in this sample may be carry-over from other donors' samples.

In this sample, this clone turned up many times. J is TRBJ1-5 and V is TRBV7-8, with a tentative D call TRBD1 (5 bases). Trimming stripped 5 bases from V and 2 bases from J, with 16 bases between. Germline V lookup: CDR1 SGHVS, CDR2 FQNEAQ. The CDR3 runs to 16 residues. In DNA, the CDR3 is TGTGCCAGCAGCGGCCCCAGGGAGGTTGGCAATCAGCCCCAGCATTTT. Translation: CASSGPREVGNQPQHF.

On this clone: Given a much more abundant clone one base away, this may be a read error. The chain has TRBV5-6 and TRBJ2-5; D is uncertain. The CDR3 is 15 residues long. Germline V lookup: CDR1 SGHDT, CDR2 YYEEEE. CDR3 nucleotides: TGTGTCAGCAGCTTGGACCCTGATTTGCGGTCAACCCAGTACTTC. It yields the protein CVSSLDPDLRSTQYF.

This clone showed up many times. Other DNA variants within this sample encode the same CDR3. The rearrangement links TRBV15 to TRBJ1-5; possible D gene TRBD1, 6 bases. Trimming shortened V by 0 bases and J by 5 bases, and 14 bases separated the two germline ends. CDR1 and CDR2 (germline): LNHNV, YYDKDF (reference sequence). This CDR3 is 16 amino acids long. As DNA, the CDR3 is TGTGCCACCAGCAGAGATGGTAGGGGGGATGATCAGCCCCAGCATTTT. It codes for CATSRDGRGDDQPQHF.

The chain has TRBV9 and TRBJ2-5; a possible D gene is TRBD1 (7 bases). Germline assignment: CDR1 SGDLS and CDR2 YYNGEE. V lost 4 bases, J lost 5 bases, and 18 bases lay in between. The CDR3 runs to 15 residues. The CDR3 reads CASSLGGGPQETQYF. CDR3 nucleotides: TGTGCCAGCAGCCTCGGAGGGGGCCCCCAGGAGACCCAGTACTTC.

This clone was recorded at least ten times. The CDR3 reads CASSLQGQVLRGYTF. The DNA of the CDR3 is TGTGCCAGCAGTTTACAGGGACAGGTTTTAAGAGGCTACACCTTC. The chain uses TRBV7-2 and TRBJ1-2; TRBD1 matches at 8 bases. CDR1 is SGHTA and CDR2 is FQGNSA in the germline V gene. V trimming: 6 bases; J trimming: 8 bases; junction bases outside the gene matches: 14. This CDR3 has 15 amino acids. Complete variable domain (other parts from reference TRBV7-2 and TRBJ1-2): GAGVSQSPSNKVTEKGKDVELRCDPISGHTALYWYRQSLGQGLEFLIYFQGNSAPDKSGLPSDRFSAERTGGSVSTLTIQRTQQEDSAVYLCASSLQGQVLRGYTFGSGTRLTVV.

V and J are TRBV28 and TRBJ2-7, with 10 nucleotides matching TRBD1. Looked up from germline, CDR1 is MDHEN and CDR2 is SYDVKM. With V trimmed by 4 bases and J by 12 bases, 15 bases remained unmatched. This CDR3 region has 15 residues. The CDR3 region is CASSSGTGAFYDRYF. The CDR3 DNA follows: TGTGCCAGCAGTTCGGGGACAGGGGCCTTCTACGATCGGTACTTC.

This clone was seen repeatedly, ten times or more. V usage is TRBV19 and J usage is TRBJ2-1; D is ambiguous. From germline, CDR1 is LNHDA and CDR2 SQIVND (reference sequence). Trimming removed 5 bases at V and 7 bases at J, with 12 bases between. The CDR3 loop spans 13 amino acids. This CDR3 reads CASSDRSSNEQFF. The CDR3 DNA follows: TGTGCCAGTAGTGATCGTTCTAGTAATGAGCAGTTCTTC.

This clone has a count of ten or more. This CDR3 is CASSFSGGQETQYF. The DNA for the CDR3 is TGTGCCAGCAGTTTCTCAGGGGGCCAAGAGACCCAGTACTTC. The chain joins TRBV28 to TRBJ2-5, with TRBD1 identical over 7 bases. Germline CDR1 and CDR2: MDHEN and SYDVKM. The trim removed 3 bases at V and 1 base at J, leaving 2 bases unmatched. CDR3 length: 14 amino acids.

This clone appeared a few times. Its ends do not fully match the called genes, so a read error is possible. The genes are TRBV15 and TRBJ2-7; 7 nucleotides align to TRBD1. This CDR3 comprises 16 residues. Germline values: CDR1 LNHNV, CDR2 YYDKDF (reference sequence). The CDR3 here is CTTSPRTPGQWGEQYF. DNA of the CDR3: TGTACCACCAGTCCTCGGACCCCGGGACAGTGGGGCGAGCAGTACTTC.

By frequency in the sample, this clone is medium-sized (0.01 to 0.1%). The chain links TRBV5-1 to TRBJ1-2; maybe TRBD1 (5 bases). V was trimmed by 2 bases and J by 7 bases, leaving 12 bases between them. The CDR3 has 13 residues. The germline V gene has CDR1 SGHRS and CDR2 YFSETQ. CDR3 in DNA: TGCGCCAGCAGCTTAAAGCGCCAGGGTGGCTACACCTTC. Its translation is CASSLKRQGGYTF.

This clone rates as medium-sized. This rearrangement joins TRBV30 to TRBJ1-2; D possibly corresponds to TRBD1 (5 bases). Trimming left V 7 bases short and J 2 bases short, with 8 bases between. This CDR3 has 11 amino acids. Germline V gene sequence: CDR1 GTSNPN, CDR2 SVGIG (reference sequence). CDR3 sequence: CASPGNYGYTF. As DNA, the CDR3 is TGTGCCTCCCCAGGGAACTATGGCTACACCTTC.

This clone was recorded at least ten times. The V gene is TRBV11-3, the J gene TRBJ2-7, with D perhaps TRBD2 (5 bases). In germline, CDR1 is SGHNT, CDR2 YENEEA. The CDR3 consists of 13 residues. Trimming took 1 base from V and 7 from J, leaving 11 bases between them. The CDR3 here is CASSLGGYGEQYF. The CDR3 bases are TGTGCCAGCAGCTTAGGCGGGTATGGGGAGCAGTACTTC.

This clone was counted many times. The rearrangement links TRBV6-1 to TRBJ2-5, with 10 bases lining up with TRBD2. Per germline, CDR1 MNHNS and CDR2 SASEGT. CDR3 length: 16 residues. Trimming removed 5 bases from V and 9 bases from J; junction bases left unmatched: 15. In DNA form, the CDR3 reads TGTGCCAGCAGTCAAGGACTAGCGGTATTGCGGAGTCCCCAGTACTTC. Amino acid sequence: CASSQGLAVLRSPQYF.

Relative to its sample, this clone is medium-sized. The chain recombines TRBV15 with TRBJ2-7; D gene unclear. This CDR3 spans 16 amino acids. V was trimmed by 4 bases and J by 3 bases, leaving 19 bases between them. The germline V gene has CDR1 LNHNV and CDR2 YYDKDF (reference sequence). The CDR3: CATSTQTFSSRYEQYF. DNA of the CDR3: TGTGCCACCAGCACACAAACGTTCTCCTCGCGCTACGAGCAGTACTTC.

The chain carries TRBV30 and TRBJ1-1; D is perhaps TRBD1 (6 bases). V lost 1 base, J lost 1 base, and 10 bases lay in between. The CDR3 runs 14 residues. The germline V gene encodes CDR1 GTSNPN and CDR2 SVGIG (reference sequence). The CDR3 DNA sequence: TGTGCCTGGAGTGCTCTACAGGGGAACACTGAAGCTTTCTTT. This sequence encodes CAWSALQGNTEAFF.

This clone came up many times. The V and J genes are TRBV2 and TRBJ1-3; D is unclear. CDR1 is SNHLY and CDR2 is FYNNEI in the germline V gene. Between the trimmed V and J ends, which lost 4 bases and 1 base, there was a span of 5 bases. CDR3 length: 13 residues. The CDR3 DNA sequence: TGTGCCAGCAGTGGAGAGTCTGGAAACACCATATATTTT. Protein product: CASSGESGNTIYF.

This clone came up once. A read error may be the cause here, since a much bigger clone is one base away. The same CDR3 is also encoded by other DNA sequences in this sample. The DNA of the CDR3 is TGTGTCAGCAGCTTAGATGGTGATACTCAGTATTTT. Translated: CVSSLDGDTQYF. The chain combines TRBV11-2 with TRBJ2-3; D is ambiguous. Per the germline V gene, CDR1 is SGHAT and CDR2 is FQNNGV. This CDR3 has 12 amino acids.

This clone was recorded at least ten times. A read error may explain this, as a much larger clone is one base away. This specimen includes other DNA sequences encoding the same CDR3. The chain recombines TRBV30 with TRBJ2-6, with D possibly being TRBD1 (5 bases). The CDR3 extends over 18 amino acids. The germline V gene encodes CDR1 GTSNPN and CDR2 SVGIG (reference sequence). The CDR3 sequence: CAWSVLGLFSSGANVPTF. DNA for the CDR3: TGTGCCTGGAGTGTACTTGGGCTTTTCAGCTCTGGGGCCAACGTCCCGACTTTC.